Listed here are 6 T cell receptor beta chains from one sample, sequenced in a study of blood T cell repertoires in COVID-19. Produced via immunoSEQ multiplex PCR; TCRdb's table is partial and in-frame only. The data hold about 39,000 clones, with 94% observed a single time. Sequencing used peripheral blood. The receptors here all came from a human donor with active COVID-19. The donor label of this sample is uncertain.

The genes are TRBV5-6 and TRBJ2-1; the match to TRBD1 covers 7 bases. V lost 0 bases and J lost 0; bases outside the gene matches: 6. Germline V gene data show CDR1 as SGHDT and CDR2 as YYEEEE. This CDR3 region has 17 residues. CDR3 region: CASSLETGTSSYNEQFF. CDR3 in DNA: TGTGCCAGCAGCTTGGAGACAGGGACGAGCTCCTACAATGAGCAGTTCTTC.

The V and J genes are TRBV10-2 and TRBJ2-2; D is possibly TRBD1 (6 bases). Germline CDR1 and CDR2: WSHSY and SAAADI. The CDR3 spans 13 residues. V was shortened by 9 bases and J by 4 bases, with 12 bases between the two germline ends. The CDR3 here is CASWDTSTGELFF. As DNA, the CDR3 is TGCGCCAGTTGGGACACCTCCACCGGGGAGCTGTTTTTT.

The chain employs TRBV7-9 and TRBJ2-7, with 7 bases that match TRBD1. V was clipped by 1 base and J by 0 bases; unmatched bases: 9. The CDR3 contains 17 residues. The germline V gene encodes CDR1 SEHNR and CDR2 FQNEAQ (reference sequence). The CDR3 spells CASSLDRRGQVSYEQYF. CDR3 in DNA: TGTGCCAGCAGCTTAGATCGGCGAGGACAGGTCTCCTACGAGCAGTACTTC.

The chain joins TRBV7-8 to TRBJ2-2; 7 positions match TRBD2. Germline CDR1 and CDR2: SGHVS and FQNEAQ. The CDR3 consists of 17 residues. With 0 bases clipped from V and 7 bases from J, the junction kept 11 bases outside the gene matches. CDR3 DNA: TGTGCCAGCAGCTTAGCGGCGCGGGGGAGGAAGAACGGGGAGCTGTTTTTT. Its translation is CASSLAARGRKNGELFF.

The chain links TRBV10-3 to TRBJ2-4; 7 bases match TRBD1. CDR3 length: 20 amino acids. In germline, CDR1 is ENHRY, CDR2 SYGVKD. V lost 5 bases, J lost 1 base, and 20 bases stayed unmatched. CDR3 nucleotide sequence: TGTGCCATCAGTAACCTACTCTCGGGACAGTCCTCCTCGGCCAAAAACATTCAGTACTTC. Its translation: CAISNLLSGQSSSAKNIQYF.

This clone was detected only a few times. The chain recombines TRBV11-3 with TRBJ2-7; maybe TRBD2 (5 bases). Germline CDR1 SGHNT, CDR2 YENEEA. CDR3 length: 14 amino acids. The V end lost 0 bases, the J end lost 2 bases, and 8 bases lay between the germline ends. In DNA, the CDR3 is TGTGCCAGCAGCTTAGATCCGGGAACCTACGAGCAGTACTTC. Protein: CASSLDPGTYEQYF.